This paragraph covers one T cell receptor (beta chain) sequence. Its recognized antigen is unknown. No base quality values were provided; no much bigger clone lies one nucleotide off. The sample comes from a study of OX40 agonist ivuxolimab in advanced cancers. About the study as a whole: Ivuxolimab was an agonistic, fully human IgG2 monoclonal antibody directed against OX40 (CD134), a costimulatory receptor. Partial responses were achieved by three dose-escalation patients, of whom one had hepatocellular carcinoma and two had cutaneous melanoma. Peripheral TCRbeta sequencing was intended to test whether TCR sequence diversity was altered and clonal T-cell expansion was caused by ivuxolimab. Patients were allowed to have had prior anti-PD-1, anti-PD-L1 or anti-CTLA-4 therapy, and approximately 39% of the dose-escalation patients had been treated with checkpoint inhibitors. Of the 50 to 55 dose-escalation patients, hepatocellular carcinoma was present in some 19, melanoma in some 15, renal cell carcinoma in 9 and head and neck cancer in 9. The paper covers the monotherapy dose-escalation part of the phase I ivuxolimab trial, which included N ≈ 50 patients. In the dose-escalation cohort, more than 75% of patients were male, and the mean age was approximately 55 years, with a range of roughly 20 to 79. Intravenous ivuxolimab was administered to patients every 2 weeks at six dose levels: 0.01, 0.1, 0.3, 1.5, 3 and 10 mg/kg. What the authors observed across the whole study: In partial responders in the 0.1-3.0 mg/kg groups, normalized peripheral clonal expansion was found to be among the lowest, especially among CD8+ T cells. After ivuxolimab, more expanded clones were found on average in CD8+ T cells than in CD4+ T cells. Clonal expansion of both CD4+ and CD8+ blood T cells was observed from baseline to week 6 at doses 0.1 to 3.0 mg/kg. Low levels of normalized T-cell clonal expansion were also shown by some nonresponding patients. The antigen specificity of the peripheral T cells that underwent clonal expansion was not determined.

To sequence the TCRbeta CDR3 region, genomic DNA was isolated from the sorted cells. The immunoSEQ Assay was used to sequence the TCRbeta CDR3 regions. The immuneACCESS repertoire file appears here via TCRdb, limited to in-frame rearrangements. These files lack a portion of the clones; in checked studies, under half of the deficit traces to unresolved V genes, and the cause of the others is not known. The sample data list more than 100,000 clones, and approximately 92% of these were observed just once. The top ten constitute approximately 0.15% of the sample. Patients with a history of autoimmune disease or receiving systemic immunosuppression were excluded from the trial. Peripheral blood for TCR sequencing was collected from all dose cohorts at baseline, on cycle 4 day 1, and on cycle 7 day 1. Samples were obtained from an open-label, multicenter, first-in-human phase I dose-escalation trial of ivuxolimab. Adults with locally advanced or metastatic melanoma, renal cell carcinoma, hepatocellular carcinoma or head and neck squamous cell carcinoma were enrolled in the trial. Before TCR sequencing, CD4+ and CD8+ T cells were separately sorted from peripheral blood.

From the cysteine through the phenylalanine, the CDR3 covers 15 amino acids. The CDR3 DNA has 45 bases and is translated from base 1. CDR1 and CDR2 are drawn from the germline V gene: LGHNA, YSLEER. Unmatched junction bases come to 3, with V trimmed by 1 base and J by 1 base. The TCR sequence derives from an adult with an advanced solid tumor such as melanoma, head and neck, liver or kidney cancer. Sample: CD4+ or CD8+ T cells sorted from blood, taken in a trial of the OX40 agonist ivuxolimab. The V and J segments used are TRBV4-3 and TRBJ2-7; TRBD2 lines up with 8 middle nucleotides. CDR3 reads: CASSQVRGGSYEQYF. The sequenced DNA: TGCGCCAGCAGCCAAGTTCGGGGGGGATCCTACGAGCAGTACTTC.